The clone carrying this T cell receptor (beta chain) appeared a few times. The data were taken from a study of cytomegalovirus exposure and HLA in healthy donors. Both 60 Vbeta primers and 13 Jbeta primers went into the PCR. Clones were read by immunoSEQ multiplex PCR, and TCRdb kept only the in-frame ones, dropping some. The sample includes some 160,000 clones, less than 80% seen only once; the top ten take more than 0.55%. The TCR sequence derives from a woman aged 40 to 50 in good health and CMV-seronegative. Sequencing was carried out using PBMCs.

The CDR3 loop reads CASSLNTVPNEKLFF. CDR3 nucleotides: TGCGCCAGCAGCTTGAATACAGTGCCTAATGAAAAACTGTTTTTT. The chain carries TRBV5-1 and TRBJ1-4; no clear D. V dropped 1 base and J dropped 3 bases, with 10 bases sitting between them. The CDR3 is made up of 15 amino acids. Looked up from germline, CDR1 is SGHRS and CDR2 is YFSETQ.